Sequencing of this T cell receptor (beta chain) was carried out in a study of blood T cell repertoires in COVID-19. Whole-study context: Sources were T cells, B-cell-depleted T cells, or PBMCs; the material itself was cDNA or gDNA.

Germline V gene data show CDR1 as MNHEY and CDR2 as SVGAGI. This CDR3 comprises 13 residues. V gave up 6 bases and J gave up 6 bases; unmatched junction bases: 6. Here immunoSEQ multiplex PCR was the method, and the copy in TCRdb shows in-frame clones only, minus some. Of roughly 79,000 clones listed, 75% to 90% were seen once; the top ten hold 4.5% to 7%. Sequenced material: peripheral blood. This chain joins TRBV6-5 and TRBJ1-1; 8 positions match TRBD1. The receptor was isolated from a man in his sixties with active or convalescent COVID-19. CDR3 DNA sequence: TGTGCCAGCAGAGGACAGGGAATCGCTGAAGCTTTCTTT. As protein: CASRGQGIAEAFF.